The next 16 T cell receptor beta chains were all read from a single sample in a study of cytomegalovirus exposure and HLA in healthy donors. 13 Jbeta primers and 60 Vbeta primers were used for the PCR. Sequencing used immunoSEQ multiplex PCR; TCRdb keeps in-frame clones, though not all of them. In the table there are some 100,000 clones, about 80% of which are singletons. The specimen sequenced was PBMCs. The receptors were sampled from a female donor in good health and CMV-seropositive.

V gene TRBV5-1 combines with J gene TRBJ2-7, with D uncertain. Trimming pared 0 bases from V and 2 bases from J, leaving 9 bases between. The CDR3 is 14 residues long. The germline V gene encodes CDR1 SGHRS and CDR2 YFSETQ. The CDR3 region has the DNA TGCGCCAGCAGCTTGGGCGGTAGCCCCTACGAGCAGTACTTC. As protein: CASSLGGSPYEQYF.

This chain joins TRBV9 and TRBJ2-1; perhaps TRBD2 as D (7 bases). This CDR3 region has 15 residues. From germline, CDR1 is SGDLS and CDR2 YYNGEE. V lost 6 bases to trimming and J lost 5 bases, with 18 bases between them. CDR3: CASTLGGLAHNEQFF. The DNA of the CDR3 is TGTGCCAGCACACTCGGGGGGCTGGCACACAATGAGCAGTTCTTC.

The CDR3 DNA follows: TGTGCCAGCGGAAGGGACAGGGGAACCGGGGAGCTGTTTTTT. Its protein is CASGRDRGTGELFF. The chain carries TRBV2 and TRBJ2-2; TRBD1 aligns across 10 bases. Germline V gene sequence: CDR1 SNHLY, CDR2 FYNNEI. There are 14 residues in the CDR3. After removal of 8 bases from V and 5 bases from J, the junction contained 5 bases not matched to a gene.

The chain recombines TRBV5-1 with TRBJ2-5; 11 bases align to TRBD2. The germline V gene has CDR1 SGHRS and CDR2 YFSETQ. The CDR3 is 16 amino acids. The junction had 7 bases not matched to a gene; V was cut back by 4 bases and J by 2 bases. In nucleotides, the CDR3 is TGCGCCAGCAGCCTAACCCTAGCGGGGGGACAAGAGACCCAGTACTTC. Translation gives CASSLTLAGGQETQYF.

This sequence joins TRBV7-2 and TRBJ1-6, with 8 bases lining up with TRBD1. There are 15 residues in the CDR3. V gave up 5 bases and J gave up 6 bases; unmatched junction bases: 6. The V gene's germline CDR1 is SGHTA and CDR2 FQGNSA. The CDR3 region is CASSNRDRLNSPLHF. The CDR3 nucleotides are TGTGCCAGCAGCAACCGGGACAGGCTTAATTCACCCCTCCACTTT.

V usage is TRBV30 and J usage is TRBJ2-5; TRBD2 aligns across 12 bases. Trimming took 2 bases from V and 7 from J; bases not matched to a gene: 8. This CDR3 is built from 15 residues. The germline gives CDR1 GTSNPN, CDR2 SVGIG (reference sequence). In DNA, the CDR3 is TGTGCCTGGAGTTCCCTAGCGGGGGGGCCGGGGACCCAGTACTTC. Translation: CAWSSLAGGPGTQYF. Complete variable domain (other parts from reference TRBV30 and TRBJ2-5): SQTIHQWPATLVQPVGSPLSLECTVEGTSNPNLYWYRQAAGRGLQLLFYSVGIGQISSEVPQNLSASRPQDRQFILSSKKLLLSDSGFYLCAWSSLAGGPGTQYFGPGTRLLVL.

The genes are TRBV5-6 and TRBJ2-7; 8 positions agree with TRBD1. CDR1 and CDR2 (germline): SGHDT, YYEEEE. This CDR3 region has 11 residues. V lost 8 bases to trimming and J lost 6 bases; unmatched junction nucleotides: 4. This CDR3 reads CASDRGGEQYF. The CDR3 bases are TGTGCCAGTGACAGGGGAGGCGAGCAGTACTTC.

This rearrangement joins TRBV6-6 to TRBJ1-2; 9 bases are a match to TRBD1. From germline, CDR1 is MNHNY and CDR2 SVGAGI (reference sequence). V shed 5 bases and J 4 bases; nucleotides not matched to a gene: 5. This CDR3 has 14 residues. The CDR3 region has the DNA TGTGCCAGCAGTCCGATGGGACAGGGCTATGGCTACACCTTC. This encodes CASSPMGQGYGYTF.

V usage is TRBV7-9 and J usage is TRBJ2-2, with TRBD1 identical over 11 bases. The CDR3 covers 16 residues. The V and J ends lost 3 bases and 6 bases, in that order; junction bases with no gene match: 6. Germline V CDR1 and CDR2: SEHNR, FQNEAQ (reference sequence). Here the CDR3 DNA reads TGTGCCAGCAGCTTCCGGACAGGGGGCGCGTCCGGGGAGCTGTTTTTT. The encoded protein is CASSFRTGGASGELFF.

On this clone itself: Additional DNA sequences in this sample encode the identical CDR3. The rearrangement uses TRBV19 and TRBJ2-7, with 8 bases fitting TRBD1. Germline V gene sequence: CDR1 LNHDA, CDR2 SQIVND (reference sequence). The CDR3 has 14 amino acids. Unmatched junction bases numbered 8, after V lost 7 bases and J lost 3 bases. The CDR3 region is CASTPTGGIYEQYF. The CDR3 bases are TGTGCCAGTACCCCCACAGGGGGAATCTACGAGCAGTACTTC.

The chain combines TRBV19 with TRBJ2-3, with D tentatively TRBD1 (6 bases). V was pared by 5 bases and J by 2 bases, with 11 bases between. The CDR3 loop spans 14 amino acids. Germline CDR1 is LNHDA and CDR2 is SQIVND (reference sequence). The CDR3 bases are TGTGCCAGTAGTGTGGGGACATCCACAGATACGCAGTATTTT. This translates into CASSVGTSTDTQYF. Using reference TRBV19 and TRBJ2-3 for the parts outside the CDR3, the full variable domain is DGGITQSPKYLFRKEGQNVTLSCEQNLNHDAMYWYRQDPGQGLRLIYYSQIVNDFQKGDIAEGYSVSREKKESFPLTVTSAQKNPTAFYLCASSVGTSTDTQYFGPGTRLTVL.

The rearrangement uses TRBV7-2 and TRBJ2-1, with 9 bases matching TRBD2. Per the germline V gene, CDR1 is SGHTA and CDR2 is FQGNSA. The J segment lost 5 bases and the V segment lost 1 base, leaving 6 bases of the junction unmatched. The length of the CDR3 is 16 residues. In nucleotides, the CDR3 is TGTGCCAGCAGCTTAGTGGGTGCGGGGGGGAACAATGAGCAGTTCTTC. It codes for CASSLVGAGGNNEQFF. Drawing the rest from reference TRBV7-2 and TRBJ2-1, the complete variable domain is GAGVSQSPSNKVTEKGKDVELRCDPISGHTALYWYRQSLGQGLEFLIYFQGNSAPDKSGLPSDRFSAERTGGSVSTLTIQRTQQEDSAVYLCASSLVGAGGNNEQFFGPGTRLTVL.

The chain links TRBV6-4 to TRBJ2-5; 8 nucleotides agree with TRBD2. The CDR3 has 16 residues. From germline, CDR1 is MRHNA and CDR2 SNTAGT. Trimming cost V 3 bases and J 4 bases; bases outside gene matches: 10. CDR3 nucleotide sequence: TGTGCCAGCAGTGAACCTAGCGGGCTCGGGGGAGAGACCCAGTACTTC. It encodes CASSEPSGLGGETQYF.

This clone appeared a few times. CDR3 DNA: TGTGCCTGGTCTAGCGGGAGAGACACCGGGGAGCTGTTTTTT. It codes for CAWSSGRDTGELFF. The V gene is TRBV30, the J gene TRBJ2-2, with 10 bases aligning to TRBD2. The V gene end was trimmed by 5 bases and the J gene end by 3 bases; junction bases not matched to a gene: 3. Germline-derived CDR1 and CDR2 are GTSNPN and SVGIG (reference sequence). There are 14 residues in the CDR3.

This clone was seen a single time. The chain couples TRBV14 to TRBJ2-1, with 10 bases lining up with TRBD1. Trimming removed 4 bases from V and 9 bases from J; junction bases left unmatched: 9. The germline CDR1 and CDR2 sequences are SGHDN and FVKESK. The CDR3 consists of 15 residues. CDR3 loop: CASSRRQGAGSEQFF. The CDR3, as DNA: TGTGCCAGCAGCCGACGACAGGGGGCGGGATCTGAGCAGTTCTTC. Full variable domain (outside the CDR3, taken from reference TRBV14 and TRBJ2-1): EAGVTQFPSHSVIEKGQTVTLRCDPISGHDNLYWYRRVMGKEIKFLLHFVKESKQDESGMPNNRFLAERTGGTYSTLKVQPAELEDSGVYFCASSRRQGAGSEQFFGPGTRLTVL.

V usage is TRBV5-1 and J usage is TRBJ1-4, with D perhaps matching TRBD1 (6 bases). Trimming took off 4 bases at V and 3 bases at J, with 16 bases between the two ends. The CDR3 is 16 residues long. CDR1 and CDR2 (germline): SGHRS, YFSETQ. In nucleotides, the CDR3 is TGCGCCAGCAGCGAAGACAGGATGGGGGCTAATGAAAAACTGTTTTTT. Protein product: CASSEDRMGANEKLFF.